Listed here are 17 T cell receptor beta chains from one sample, sequenced in a study of blood T cell repertoires in COVID-19. The repertoire was sequenced with immunoSEQ multiplex PCR; TCRdb's copy has only in-frame clones and lacks some. The sample shows over 110,000 clones, 88% of them seen only once. The sequenced sample was peripheral blood. The source of these receptors is a human donor in a cohort sampled during active COVID-19.

The chain is built from TRBV4-2 and TRBJ1-3; D is unresolved. The V end was cut by 6 bases, the J end by 0 bases, with 6 bases between. Germline CDR1 LGHNA, CDR2 YNFKEQ. The CDR3 loop spans 13 amino acids. The CDR3 bases are TGTGCCAGCAGGGGAGACTCTGGAAACACCATATATTTT. Protein: CASRGDSGNTIYF.

This clone was observed a few times. V is TRBV4-1 and J is TRBJ1-2; D not resolved. The CDR3 runs 13 residues. Germline V CDR1 and CDR2: MGHRA, YSYEKL. V gave up 1 base and J gave up 7 bases, with 10 bases separating them. The DNA of the CDR3 is TGCGCCAGCAGCCAAGTAGGAGGGTTTGGCTACACCTTC. Residues: CASSQVGGFGYTF.

The chain recombines TRBV5-1 with TRBJ1-2; TRBD1 matches 11 bases. CDR1 is SGHRS, CDR2 YFSETQ, per germline. After removal of 7 bases from V and 4 bases from J, the junction contained 9 bases not matched to a gene. The length of the CDR3 is 15 residues. The chain's CDR3 is CASCPGTGGPYGYTF. The DNA for the CDR3 is TGCGCCAGCTGCCCCGGGACAGGGGGTCCCTATGGCTACACCTTC.

The rearrangement uses TRBV11-2 and TRBJ1-6, with D possibly being TRBD1 (5 bases). V was shortened by 0 bases and J by 11 bases, with 14 bases between the two germline ends. The CDR3 covers 15 residues. CDR1 SGHAT and CDR2 FQNNGV come from the germline V gene. CDR3 bases: TGTGCCAGCAGCTTAGATTCGGGCGGGGGTCCACCCCTCCACTTT. Translating gives CASSLDSGGGPPLHF.

The V call is TRBV5-8, the J call TRBJ2-6, with 7 bases matching TRBD2. This CDR3 is 19 amino acids long. J lost 4 bases, V lost 0 bases, and 13 bases had no gene match. Per germline, CDR1 SGHTS and CDR2 YDEGEE. The CDR3 DNA follows: TGTGCCAGCAGCTTGGCCGGGTGGGAGGGGCTAACCGGGGCCAACGTCCTGACTTTC. Protein: CASSLAGWEGLTGANVLTF.

The chain employs TRBV18 and TRBJ2-3; 7 bases match TRBD2. This CDR3 is built from 15 residues. Germline V gene data show CDR1 as KGHSH and CDR2 as LQKENI. After removal of 4 bases from V and 1 base from J, the junction contained 5 bases not matched to a gene. CDR3 bases: TGTGCCAGCTCACTAGAGCGGGGAGGCACAGATACGCAGTATTTT. This sequence encodes CASSLERGGTDTQYF.

The chain uses TRBV3-1 (or the pseudogene TRBV3-2) and TRBJ2-1; 9 nucleotides agree with TRBD2. Trimming removed 4 bases from V and 4 bases from J; junction bases left unmatched: 2. The germline gives CDR1 LGHDT, CDR2 YNNKEL (reference sequence). This CDR3 is 14 amino acids long. In DNA form, the CDR3 reads TGTGCCAGCAGCCCTCTAGCGGGGTACAATGAGCAGTTCTTC. Protein sequence: CASSPLAGYNEQFF.

The chain uses TRBV11-2 and TRBJ1-6; D is ambiguous. CDR1 is SGHAT and CDR2 is FQNNGV in the germline V gene. The CDR3 has 16 residues. V was pared by 4 bases and J by 4 bases, with 14 bases between. The CDR3 DNA sequence: TGTGCCAGCAGCTCGCCTCTATTGAGATATAATTCACCCCTCCACTTT. As protein: CASSSPLLRYNSPLHF.

The J gene is TRBJ2-5, the V gene TRBV3-1 (or the pseudogene TRBV3-2), with 9 bases matching TRBD2. The V gene end was trimmed by 4 bases and the J gene end by 1 base; junction bases not matched to a gene: 10. CDR1 LGHDT and CDR2 YNNKEL come from the germline V gene (reference sequence). CDR3 size: 17 residues. In nucleotides, the CDR3 is TGTGCCAGCAGCCCCCTGGGAAGCGGGGGGTTCCAAGAGACCCAGTACTTC. This sequence encodes CASSPLGSGGFQETQYF.

The rearrangement links TRBV9 to TRBJ2-2; 7 bases match TRBD2. V trimming: 3 bases; J trimming: 2 bases; junction bases outside the gene matches: 10. This CDR3 is built from 17 residues. The germline V gene encodes CDR1 SGDLS and CDR2 YYNGEE. CDR3 in amino acids: CASSDPPSGVNTGELFF. In DNA form, the CDR3 reads TGTGCCAGCAGCGACCCCCCTAGCGGAGTTAACACCGGGGAGCTGTTTTTT.

This clone has just a few counts. The rearrangement uses TRBV2 and TRBJ2-4, with 7 bases identical to TRBD1. CDR3 length equals 13 residues. With V trimmed by 6 bases and J by 5 bases, 4 bases remained unmatched. Germline-derived CDR1 and CDR2 are SNHLY and FYNNEI. The chain's CDR3 is CASRRDRENIQYF. DNA for the CDR3: TGTGCCAGCAGACGGGACAGAGAAAACATTCAGTACTTC.

CDR3 sequence reads: CASSTETGNYGYTF. CDR3 nucleotide sequence: TGTGCCAGCAGTACCGAGACAGGAAACTATGGCTACACCTTC. The chain combines TRBV6-5 with TRBJ1-2; D might be TRBD1 (6 bases). V lost 5 bases and J lost 2, with 12 bases in between. The germline V gene has CDR1 MNHEY and CDR2 SVGAGI. CDR3 length: 14 amino acids.

V usage is TRBV30 and J usage is TRBJ2-1; 9 bases agree with TRBD1. There are 15 residues in the CDR3. Germline lookup yields CDR1 GTSNPN and CDR2 SVGIG (reference sequence). J gave up 8 bases and V 5 bases, and 13 bases lay outside the gene matches. CDR3 region: CAWGTGTQYWHEQFF. The CDR3 DNA is TGTGCCTGGGGGACAGGGACCCAATACTGGCATGAGCAGTTCTTC.

This clone was seen a single time. This chain joins TRBV4-3 and TRBJ1-2; D is perhaps TRBD1 (6 bases). The germline gives CDR1 LGHNA, CDR2 YSLEER. The CDR3 extends over 14 amino acids. V was pared by 1 base and J by 8 bases, with 14 bases between. CDR3 sequence (DNA): TGCGCCAGCAGCCAAGGGGCGGCAGGGGAAGGCTACACCTTC. Amino acid sequence: CASSQGAAGEGYTF.

This clone has just one count. The rearrangement links TRBV5-1 to TRBJ1-3, with D perhaps TRBD1 (6 bases). Germline V lookup: CDR1 SGHRS, CDR2 YFSETQ. V was trimmed by 3 bases and J by 0 bases, leaving 13 bases between them. The CDR3 is made up of 16 amino acids. DNA for the CDR3: TGCGCCAGCAGCTCAGGGGACAATTTCTCTGGAAACACCATATATTTT. It translates to CASSSGDNFSGNTIYF.

The V call is TRBV27, the J call TRBJ2-5; 13 bases are shared with TRBD2. V shed 4 bases, J shed 5 bases, and the junction held 10 bases outside the gene matches. The germline V gene encodes CDR1 MNHEY and CDR2 SMNVEV (reference sequence). CDR3 length: 17 amino acids. CDR3 residues: CASSSVTSGGPIETQYF. CDR3 sequence (DNA): TGTGCCAGCAGTTCCGTGACTAGCGGGGGGCCGATTGAGACCCAGTACTTC.

V usage is TRBV11-2 and J usage is TRBJ2-1, with 7 bases identical to TRBD1. Unmatched junction bases numbered 3, after V lost 2 bases and J lost 2 bases. From germline, CDR1 is SGHAT and CDR2 FQNNGV. This CDR3 spans 15 amino acids. The DNA of the CDR3 is TGTGCCAGCAGCTTAAGGGACAGTCCCTACAATGAGCAGTTCTTC. Its translation is CASSLRDSPYNEQFF.